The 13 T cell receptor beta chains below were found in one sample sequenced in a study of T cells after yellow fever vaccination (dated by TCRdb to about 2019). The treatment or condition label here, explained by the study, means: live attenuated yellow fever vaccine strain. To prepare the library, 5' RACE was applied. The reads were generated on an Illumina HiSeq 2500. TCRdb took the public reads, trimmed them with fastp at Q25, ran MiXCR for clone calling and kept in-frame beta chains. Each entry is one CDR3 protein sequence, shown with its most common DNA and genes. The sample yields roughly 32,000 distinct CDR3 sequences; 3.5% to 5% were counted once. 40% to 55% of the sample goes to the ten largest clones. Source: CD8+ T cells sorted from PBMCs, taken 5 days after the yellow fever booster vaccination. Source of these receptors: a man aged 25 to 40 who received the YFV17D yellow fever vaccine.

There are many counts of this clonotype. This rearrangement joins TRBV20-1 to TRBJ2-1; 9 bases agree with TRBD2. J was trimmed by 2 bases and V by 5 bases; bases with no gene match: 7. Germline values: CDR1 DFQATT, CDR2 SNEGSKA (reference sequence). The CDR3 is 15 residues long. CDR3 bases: TGCAGTGCTTCTGATAGCGGGAGAACCTACAATGAGCAGTTCTTC. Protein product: CSASDSGRTYNEQFF.

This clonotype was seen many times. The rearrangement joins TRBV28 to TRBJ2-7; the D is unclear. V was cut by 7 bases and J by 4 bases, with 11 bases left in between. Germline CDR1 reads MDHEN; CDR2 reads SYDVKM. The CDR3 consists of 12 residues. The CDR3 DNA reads TGTGCCAGCACTACCACTTTTTACGAGCAGTACTTC. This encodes CASTTTFYEQYF.

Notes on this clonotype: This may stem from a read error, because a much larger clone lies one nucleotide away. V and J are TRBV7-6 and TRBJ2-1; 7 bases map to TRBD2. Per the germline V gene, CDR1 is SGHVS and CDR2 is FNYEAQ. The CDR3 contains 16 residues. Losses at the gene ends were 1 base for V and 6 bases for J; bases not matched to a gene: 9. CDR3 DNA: TGTGCCAGCAGCTTAGAATGGCGGGAGTTTTCCAATGAGCAGTTCTTC. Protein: CASSLEWREFSNEQFF.

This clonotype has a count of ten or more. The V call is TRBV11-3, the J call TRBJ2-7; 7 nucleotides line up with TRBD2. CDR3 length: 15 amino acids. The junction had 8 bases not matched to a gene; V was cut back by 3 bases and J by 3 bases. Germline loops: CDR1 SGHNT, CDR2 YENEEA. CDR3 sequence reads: CASSLGSGAGYEQYF. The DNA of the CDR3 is TGTGCCAGCAGCTTGGGGAGCGGGGCCGGCTACGAGCAGTACTTC.

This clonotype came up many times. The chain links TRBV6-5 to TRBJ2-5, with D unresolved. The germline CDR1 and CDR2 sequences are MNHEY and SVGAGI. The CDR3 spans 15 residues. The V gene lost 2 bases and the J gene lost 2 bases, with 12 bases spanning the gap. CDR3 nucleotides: TGTGCCAGCAGTTACCTTTGGGCGGAGCAAGAGACCCAGTACTTC. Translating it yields CASSYLWAEQETQYF.

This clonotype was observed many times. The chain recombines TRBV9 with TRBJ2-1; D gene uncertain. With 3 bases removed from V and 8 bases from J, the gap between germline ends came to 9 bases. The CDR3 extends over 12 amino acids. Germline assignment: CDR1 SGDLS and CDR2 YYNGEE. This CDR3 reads CASSGTKHEQFF. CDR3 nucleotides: TGTGCCAGCAGCGGAACGAAACATGAGCAGTTCTTC.

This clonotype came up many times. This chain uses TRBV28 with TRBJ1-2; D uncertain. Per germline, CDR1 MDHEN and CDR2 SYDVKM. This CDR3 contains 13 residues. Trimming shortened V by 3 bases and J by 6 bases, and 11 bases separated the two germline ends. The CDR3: CASSFFNGNGYTF. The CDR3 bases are TGTGCCAGCAGTTTCTTTAATGGTAATGGCTACACCTTC.

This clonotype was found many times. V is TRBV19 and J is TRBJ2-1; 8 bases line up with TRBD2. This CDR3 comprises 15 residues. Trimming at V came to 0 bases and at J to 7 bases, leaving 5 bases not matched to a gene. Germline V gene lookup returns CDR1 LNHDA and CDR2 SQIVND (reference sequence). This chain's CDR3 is CASSIDSGTSNEQFF. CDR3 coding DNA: TGTGCCAGTAGTATAGATAGCGGGACAAGTAATGAGCAGTTCTTC.

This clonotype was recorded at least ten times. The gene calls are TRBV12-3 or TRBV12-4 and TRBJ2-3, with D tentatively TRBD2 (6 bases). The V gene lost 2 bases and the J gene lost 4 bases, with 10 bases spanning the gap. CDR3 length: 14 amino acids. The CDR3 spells CASSLLATSDTQYF. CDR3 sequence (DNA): TGTGCCAGCAGTTTACTAGCGACTTCAGATACGCAGTATTTT.

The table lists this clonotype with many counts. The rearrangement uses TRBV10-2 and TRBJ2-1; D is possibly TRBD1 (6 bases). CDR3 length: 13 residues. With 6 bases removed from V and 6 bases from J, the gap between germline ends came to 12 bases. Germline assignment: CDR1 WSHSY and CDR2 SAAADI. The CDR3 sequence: CASSGTTGNEQFF. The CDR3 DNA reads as TGCGCCAGCAGCGGGACAACTGGCAATGAGCAGTTCTTC.

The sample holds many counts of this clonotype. This chain's CDR3 is CASSSPRQTQYF. CDR3 DNA: TGTGCCAGCAGTTCTCCTCGACAGACCCAGTACTTC. The V call is TRBV12-3 or TRBV12-4, the J call TRBJ2-5; D is unclear. Trimming cost V 4 bases and J 6 bases, with 9 bases left between them. The CDR3 is 12 amino acids.

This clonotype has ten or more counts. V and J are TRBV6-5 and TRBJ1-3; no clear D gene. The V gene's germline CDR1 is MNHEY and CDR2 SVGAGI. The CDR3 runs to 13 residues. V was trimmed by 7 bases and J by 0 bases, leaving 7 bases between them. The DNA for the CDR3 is TGTGCCAGCATGGACTACTCTGGAAACACCATATATTTT. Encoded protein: CASMDYSGNTIYF.

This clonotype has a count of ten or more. The CDR3 DNA sequence: TGCGCCAGCAGCCAAGGAAATCCGGGACAGGGGGCTTGGGCCAACGTCCTGACTTTC. Protein sequence: CASSQGNPGQGAWANVLTF. The V call is TRBV4-3, the J call TRBJ2-6; 12 bases agree with TRBD1. Trimming at V came to 1 base and at J to 5 bases, leaving 9 bases not matched to a gene. CDR3 length: 19 amino acids. Germline values: CDR1 LGHNA, CDR2 YSLEER.